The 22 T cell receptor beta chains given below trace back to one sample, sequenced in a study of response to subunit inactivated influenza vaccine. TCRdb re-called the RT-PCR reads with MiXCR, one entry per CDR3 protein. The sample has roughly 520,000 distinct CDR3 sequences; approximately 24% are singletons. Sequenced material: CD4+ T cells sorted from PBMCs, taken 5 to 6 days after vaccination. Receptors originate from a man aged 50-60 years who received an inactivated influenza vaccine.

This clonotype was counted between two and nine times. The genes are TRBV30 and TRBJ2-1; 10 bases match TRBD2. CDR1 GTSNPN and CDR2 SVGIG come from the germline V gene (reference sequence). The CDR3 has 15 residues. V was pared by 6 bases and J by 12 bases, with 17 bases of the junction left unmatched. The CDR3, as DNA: TGTGCCTGCGACGGCCCCGGACTAGCGGTCGGGGGGCAGTTCTTC. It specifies CACDGPGLAVGGQFF.

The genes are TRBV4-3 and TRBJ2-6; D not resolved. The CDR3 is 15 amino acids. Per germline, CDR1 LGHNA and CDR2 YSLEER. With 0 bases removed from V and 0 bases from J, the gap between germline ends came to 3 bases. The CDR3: CASSQDHSGANVLTF. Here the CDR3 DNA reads TGCGCCAGCAGCCAAGATCACTCTGGGGCCAACGTCCTGACTTTC.

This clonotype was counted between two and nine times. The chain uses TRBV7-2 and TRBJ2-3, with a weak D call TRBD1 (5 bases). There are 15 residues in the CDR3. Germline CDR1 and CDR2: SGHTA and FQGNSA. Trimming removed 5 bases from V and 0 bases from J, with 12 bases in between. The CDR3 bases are TGTGCCAGCAGCCGAAATAAGGGGAGCACAGATACGCAGTATTTT. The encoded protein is CASSRNKGSTDTQYF. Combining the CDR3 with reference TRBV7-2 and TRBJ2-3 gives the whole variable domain GAGVSQSPSNKVTEKGKDVELRCDPISGHTALYWYRQSLGQGLEFLIYFQGNSAPDKSGLPSDRFSAERTGGSVSTLTIQRTQQEDSAVYLCASSRNKGSTDTQYFGPGTRLTVL.

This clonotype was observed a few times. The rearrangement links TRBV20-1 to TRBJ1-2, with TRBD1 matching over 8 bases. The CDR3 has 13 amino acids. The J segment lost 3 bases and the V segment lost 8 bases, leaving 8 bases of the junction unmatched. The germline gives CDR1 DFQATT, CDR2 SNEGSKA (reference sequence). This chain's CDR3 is CSTITGQDYGYTF. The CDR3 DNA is TGCAGTACCATCACGGGACAGGACTATGGCTACACCTTC.

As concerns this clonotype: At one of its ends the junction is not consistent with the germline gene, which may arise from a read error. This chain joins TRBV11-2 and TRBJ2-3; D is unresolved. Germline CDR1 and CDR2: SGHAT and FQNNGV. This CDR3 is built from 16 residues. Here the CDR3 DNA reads TGTACCAGCAGCTTAGCCCACTTCGGCAAGACAGATACGCAGTATTTT. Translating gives CTSSLAHFGKTDTQYF. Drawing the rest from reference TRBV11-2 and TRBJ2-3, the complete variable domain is EAGVAQSPRYKIIEKRQSVAFWCNPISGHATLYWYQQILGQGPKLLIQFQNNGVVDDSQLPKDRFSAERLKGVDSTLKIQPAKLEDSAVYLCTSSLAHFGKTDTQYFGPGTRLTVL.

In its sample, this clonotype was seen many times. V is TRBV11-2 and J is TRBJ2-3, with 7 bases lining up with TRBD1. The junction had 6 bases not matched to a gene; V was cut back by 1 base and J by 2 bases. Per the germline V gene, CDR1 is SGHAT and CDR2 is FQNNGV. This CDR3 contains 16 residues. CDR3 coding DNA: TGTGCCAGCAGCTTAGCGGGACAGCTCAACACAGATACGCAGTATTTT. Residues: CASSLAGQLNTDTQYF.

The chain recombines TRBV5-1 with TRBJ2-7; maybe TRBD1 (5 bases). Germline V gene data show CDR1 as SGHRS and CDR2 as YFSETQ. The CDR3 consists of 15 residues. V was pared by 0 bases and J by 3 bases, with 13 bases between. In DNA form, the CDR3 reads TGCGCCAGCAGCTTGGCCAGCGAGACAGTCTACGAGCAGTACTTC. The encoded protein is CASSLASETVYEQYF.

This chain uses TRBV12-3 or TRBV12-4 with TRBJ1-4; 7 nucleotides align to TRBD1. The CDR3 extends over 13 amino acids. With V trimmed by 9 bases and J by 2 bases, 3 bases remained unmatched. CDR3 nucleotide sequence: TGTGCCAGTTCGGGACAGACTAATGAAAAACTGTTTTTT. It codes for CASSGQTNEKLFF.

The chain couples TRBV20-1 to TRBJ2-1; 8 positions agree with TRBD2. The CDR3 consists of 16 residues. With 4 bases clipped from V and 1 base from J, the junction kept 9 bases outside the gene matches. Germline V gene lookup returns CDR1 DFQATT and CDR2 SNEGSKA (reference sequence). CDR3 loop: CSAISGGPRSYNEQFF. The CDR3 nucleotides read TGCAGTGCTATAAGCGGGGGCCCACGGTCCTACAATGAGCAGTTCTTC.

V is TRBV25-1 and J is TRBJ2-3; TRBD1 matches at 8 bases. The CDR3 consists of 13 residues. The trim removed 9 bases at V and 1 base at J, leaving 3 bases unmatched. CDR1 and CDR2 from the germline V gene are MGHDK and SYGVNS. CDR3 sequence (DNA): TGTGCCAGTGGGACAGGAGGCACAGATACGCAGTATTTT. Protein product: CASGTGGTDTQYF.

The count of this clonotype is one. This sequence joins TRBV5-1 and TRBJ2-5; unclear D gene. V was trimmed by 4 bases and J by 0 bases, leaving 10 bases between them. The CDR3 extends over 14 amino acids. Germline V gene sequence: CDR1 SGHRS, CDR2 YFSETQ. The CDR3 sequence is CASSGTAYQETQYF. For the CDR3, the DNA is TGCGCCAGCAGCGGTACAGCGTACCAAGAGACCCAGTACTTC.

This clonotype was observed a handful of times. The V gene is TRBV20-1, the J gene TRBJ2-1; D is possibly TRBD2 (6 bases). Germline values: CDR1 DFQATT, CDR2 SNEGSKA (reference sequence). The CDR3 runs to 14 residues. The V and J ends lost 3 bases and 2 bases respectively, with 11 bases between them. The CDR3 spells CSASRLVPYNEQFF. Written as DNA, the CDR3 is TGCAGTGCTAGTAGACTAGTTCCCTACAATGAGCAGTTCTTC.

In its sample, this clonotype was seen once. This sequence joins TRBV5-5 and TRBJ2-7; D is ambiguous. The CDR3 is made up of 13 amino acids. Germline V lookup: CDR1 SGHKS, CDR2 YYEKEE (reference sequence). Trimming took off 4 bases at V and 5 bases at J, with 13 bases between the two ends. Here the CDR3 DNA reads TGTGCCAGCAGCCGCCCTTTGTGGGACGAGCAGTACTTC. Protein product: CASSRPLWDEQYF.

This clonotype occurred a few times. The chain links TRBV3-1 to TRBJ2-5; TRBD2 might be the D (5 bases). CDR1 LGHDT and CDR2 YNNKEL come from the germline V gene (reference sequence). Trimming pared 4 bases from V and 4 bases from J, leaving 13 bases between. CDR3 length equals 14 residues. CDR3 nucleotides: TGTGCCAGCAGCCCCCACGACTACTCAGAGACCCAGTACTTC. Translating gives CASSPHDYSETQYF.

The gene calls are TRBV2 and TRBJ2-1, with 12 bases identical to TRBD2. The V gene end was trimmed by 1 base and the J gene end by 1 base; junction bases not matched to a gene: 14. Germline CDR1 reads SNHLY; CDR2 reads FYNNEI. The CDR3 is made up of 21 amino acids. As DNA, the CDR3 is TGTGCCAGCAGTGAAGGTTTCGGGCTAGCGGGAGGGAAACCGTCCTACAATGAGCAGTTCTTC. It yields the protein CASSEGFGLAGGKPSYNEQFF.

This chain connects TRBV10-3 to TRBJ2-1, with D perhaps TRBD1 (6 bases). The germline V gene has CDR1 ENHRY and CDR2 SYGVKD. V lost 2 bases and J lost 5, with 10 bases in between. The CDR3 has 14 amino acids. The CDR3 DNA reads TGTGCCATCAGTGAGCGGGACACGAACAATGAGCAGTTCTTC. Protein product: CAISERDTNNEQFF.

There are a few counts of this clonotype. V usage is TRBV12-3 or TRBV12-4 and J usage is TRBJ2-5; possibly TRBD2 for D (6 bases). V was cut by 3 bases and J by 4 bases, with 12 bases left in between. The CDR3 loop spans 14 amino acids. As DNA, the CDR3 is TGTGCCAGCAGTTTCGGGACTGGTCTAGAGACCCAGTACTTC. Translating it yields CASSFGTGLETQYF.

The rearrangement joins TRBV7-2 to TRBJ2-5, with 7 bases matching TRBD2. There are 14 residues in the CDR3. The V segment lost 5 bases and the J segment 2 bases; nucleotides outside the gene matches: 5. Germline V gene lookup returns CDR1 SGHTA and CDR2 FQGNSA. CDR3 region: CASSPQAGQETQYF. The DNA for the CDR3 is TGTGCCAGCAGCCCGCAAGCGGGGCAAGAGACCCAGTACTTC. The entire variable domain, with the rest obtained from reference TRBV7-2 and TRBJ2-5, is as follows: GAGVSQSPSNKVTEKGKDVELRCDPISGHTALYWYRQSLGQGLEFLIYFQGNSAPDKSGLPSDRFSAERTGGSVSTLTIQRTQQEDSAVYLCASSPQAGQETQYFGPGTRLLVL.

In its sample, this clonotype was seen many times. Here the CDR3 reads CASSWMGAHEQYF. CDR3 nucleotide sequence: TGTGCCAGCAGTTGGATGGGAGCCCACGAGCAGTACTTC. The chain is built from TRBV27 and TRBJ2-7; TRBD2 might be the D (5 bases). CDR3 size: 13 residues. Germline CDR1 is MNHEY and CDR2 is SMNVEV (reference sequence). Trimming removed 4 bases at V and 5 bases at J, with 12 bases between.

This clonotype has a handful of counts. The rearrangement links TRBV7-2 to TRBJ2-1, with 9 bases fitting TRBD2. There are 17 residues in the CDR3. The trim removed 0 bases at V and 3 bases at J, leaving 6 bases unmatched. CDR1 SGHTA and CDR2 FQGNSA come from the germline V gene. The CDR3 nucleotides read TGTGCCAGCAGCTTAGCGCTAAAAGCGGGAGGCTACAATGAGCAGTTCTTC. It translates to CASSLALKAGGYNEQFF.

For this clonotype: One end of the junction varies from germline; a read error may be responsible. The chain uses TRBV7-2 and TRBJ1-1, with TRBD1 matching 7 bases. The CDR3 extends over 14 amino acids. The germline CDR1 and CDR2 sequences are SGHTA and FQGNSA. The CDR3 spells CASSPGQIDTEAFF. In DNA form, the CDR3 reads TGTGCCAGCAGCCCGGGACAGATAGACACGGAAGCTTTCTTT.

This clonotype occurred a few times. Written as DNA, the CDR3 is TGTGCCAGCTCAAGCAGACAGCTGAGCTCCTATAATTCACCCCTCCACTTT. It is translated as CASSSRQLSSYNSPLHF. The J gene is TRBJ1-6, the V gene TRBV18, with D possibly TRBD1 on 5 matching bases. Germline V gene sequence: CDR1 KGHSH, CDR2 LQKENI. This CDR3 region has 17 residues. V dropped 5 bases and J dropped 0 bases, with 14 bases sitting between them.